The sample holds many counts of the clone carrying this TCR beta chain. Its antigen is as yet unknown. These data originate in a study of metastatic and nonmetastatic thyroid tumors. Study in general: Blood and tumor or nodule tissue repertoires from malignant and benign thyroid patients were compared.

Thyroid surgery was preceded by no treatment in any patient. Study-level findings and limits: TCR beta diversity was reportedly significantly higher in malignant thyroid tumors than benign nodules, in blood and tumor.

This CDR3 region has 15 residues. With 3 bases clipped from V and 8 bases from J, the junction kept 8 bases outside the gene matches. CDR1 and CDR2 (germline): GTSNPN, SVGIG (reference sequence). Original data processing: The study's classifier, a distant-metastasis tool for papillary thyroid cancer, was built using CDR3 differences across clinicopathological groups. TCRdb reassembled clones from the PCR reads with MiXCR. The V and J calls and clone size are TCRdb's, not the authors'. Here the sample spans approximately 40,000 clones, under 25% being singletons. The chain combines TRBV30 with TRBJ1-6; 9 bases map to TRBD1. The sequenced sample was blood. The sequence was obtained from a female donor with papillary thyroid cancer or a benign thyroid nodule (not recorded which). Some clones in this sample may be carry-over from other donors' samples. For the CDR3, the DNA is TGTGCCTGGAGCCGACCCGGGACAGGGTATTCACCCCTCCACTTT. Protein sequence: CAWSRPGTGYSPLHF. The variable domain in full, completed from reference TRBV30 and TRBJ1-6, reads SQTIHQWPATLVQPVGSPLSLECTVEGTSNPNLYWYRQAAGRGLQLLFYSVGIGQISSEVPQNLSASRPQDRQFILSSKKLLLSDSGFYLCAWSRPGTGYSPLHFGNGTRLTVT.